This T cell receptor beta chain was identified during a study of cytomegalovirus exposure and HLA in healthy donors. This PCR relied on a set of 60 Vbeta primers and 13 Jbeta primers. Measured with immunoSEQ multiplex PCR; TCRdb has only the in-frame clones, and not every one. The repertoire includes roughly 190,000 clones, around 84% of them detected once, and around 1.7% sits in the top ten. CDR3 length: 15 amino acids. Germline lookup yields CDR1 SGHAT and CDR2 FQNNGV. V dropped 3 bases and J dropped 3; count of bases not matched to a gene: 4. This clone was observed a handful of times. In the same sample, other DNA sequences code for this CDR3.

This chain links TRBV11-2 with TRBJ2-1; 8 bases are a match to TRBD2. Sequences were obtained from PBMCs. This TCR came from a woman younger than 35 in good health and CMV-seronegative. CDR3 DNA sequence: TGTGCCAGCAGCTTCGGAAGCGGGAGCTACAATGAGCAGTTCTTC. Protein sequence: CASSFGSGSYNEQFF.